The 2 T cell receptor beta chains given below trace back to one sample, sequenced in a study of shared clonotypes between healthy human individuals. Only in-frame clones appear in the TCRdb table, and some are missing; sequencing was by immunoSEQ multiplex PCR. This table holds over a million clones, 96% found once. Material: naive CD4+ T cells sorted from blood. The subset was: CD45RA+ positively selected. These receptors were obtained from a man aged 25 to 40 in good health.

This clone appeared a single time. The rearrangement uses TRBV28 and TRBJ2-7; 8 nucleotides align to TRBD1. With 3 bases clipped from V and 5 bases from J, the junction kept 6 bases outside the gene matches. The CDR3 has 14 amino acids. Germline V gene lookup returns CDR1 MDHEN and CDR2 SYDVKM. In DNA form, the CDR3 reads TGTGCCAGCAGTTTCTCGGACAGGGCACACGAGCAGTACTTC. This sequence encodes CASSFSDRAHEQYF. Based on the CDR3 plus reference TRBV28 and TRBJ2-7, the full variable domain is DVKVTQSSRYLVKRTGEKVFLECVQDMDHENMFWYRQDPGLGLRLIYFSYDVKMKEKGDIPEGYSVSREKKERFSLILESASTNQTSMYLCASSFSDRAHEQYFGPGTRLTVT.

As DNA, the CDR3 is TGTGCCAGCTCACCAGGGACAGAGAGGGGCTATGGCTACACCTTC. Its translation: CASSPGTERGYGYTF. V is TRBV18 and J is TRBJ1-2, with TRBD1 identical over 7 bases. Germline V gene sequence: CDR1 KGHSH, CDR2 LQKENI. CDR3 length: 15 amino acids. After removal of 2 bases from V and 4 bases from J, the junction contained 7 bases not matched to a gene.